Reported below is one TCR beta chain. Its antigen is as yet unknown. The sample originates from a study of shared clonotypes between healthy human individuals. Findings of the study overall: Compared with memory subsets, naive subsets generally had larger estimated richness.

The CDR3 spans 15 residues. V shed 0 bases and J shed 4 bases, with 9 bases lying between them. Germline CDR1 LGHNA, CDR2 YSLEER. Clones were read by immunoSEQ multiplex PCR, and TCRdb kept only the in-frame ones, dropping some. In the table there are about 960,000 clones, 76% of which are singletons. The sequence was collected from a man aged 18-30 years in good health. The specimen was memory CD4+ T cells sorted from blood. Subset denoted: CD45RA-negative fraction. The chain uses TRBV4-3 and TRBJ1-4; D remains unclear. Here the CDR3 reads CASSQEQTYNEKLFF. CDR3 in DNA: TGCGCCAGCAGCCAAGAACAGACCTATAATGAAAAACTGTTTTTT.